This entry lists 12 T cell receptor beta chains sequenced from one sample in a study of blood T cell repertoires in COVID-19. Produced via immunoSEQ multiplex PCR; TCRdb's table is partial and in-frame only. The sample includes over 200,000 clones, 92% seen only once; the top ten take 0.8% to 1%. The source material was peripheral blood. These receptors all come from a man in his 60s with COVID-19, enrolled during active disease.

V and J are TRBV29-1 and TRBJ2-1; 9 nucleotides match TRBD1. The V gene's germline CDR1 is SQVTM and CDR2 ANQGSEA. After removal of 4 bases from V and 14 bases from J, the junction contained 12 bases not matched to a gene. The length of the CDR3 is 13 residues. The CDR3 sequence: CSVGGTGKREKFF. CDR3 sequence (DNA): TGCAGCGTTGGCGGGACAGGGAAAAGAGAGAAGTTCTTC.

This chain connects TRBV11-2 to TRBJ2-3; 11 bases match TRBD1. The J segment lost 4 bases and the V segment lost 1 base, leaving 4 bases of the junction unmatched. Germline CDR1 reads SGHAT; CDR2 reads FQNNGV. This CDR3 comprises 16 residues. This chain's CDR3 is CASSLGGTGGADTQYF. In DNA form, the CDR3 reads TGTGCCAGCAGCTTAGGTGGGACAGGGGGAGCAGATACGCAGTATTTT.

This chain joins TRBV19 and TRBJ1-1, with D uncertain. Germline loops: CDR1 LNHDA, CDR2 SQIVND (reference sequence). V was pared by 3 bases and J by 1 base, with 9 bases between. The CDR3 spans 14 residues. CDR3 in DNA: TGTGCCAGTAGTATGAGGGAAGGGAACACTGAAGCTTTCTTT. Protein product: CASSMREGNTEAFF.

The chain uses TRBV4-1 and TRBJ2-1, with D perhaps matching TRBD2 (5 bases). The ends were cut back, 3 bases at V and 8 bases at J, with 14 bases in the middle. The CDR3 consists of 14 residues. CDR1 MGHRA and CDR2 YSYEKL come from the germline V gene. As DNA, the CDR3 is TGCGCCAGCAGCCAGTCAGTAGCGTTCGATGAGCAGTTCTTC. The encoded protein is CASSQSVAFDEQFF.

This clone was counted a single time. The chain uses TRBV24-1 and TRBJ2-3, with 9 bases matching TRBD1. Germline-derived CDR1 and CDR2 are KGHDR and SFDVKD. V lost 4 bases, J lost 2 bases, and 12 bases stayed unmatched. This CDR3 is built from 18 residues. In nucleotides, the CDR3 is TGTGCCACCAGTGACCCCGAGACCGGGACAGGGAACACAGATACGCAGTATTTT. It translates to CATSDPETGTGNTDTQYF.

V and J are TRBV6-6 and TRBJ1-5; no reliable D call. Trimming stripped 6 bases from V and 2 bases from J, with 8 bases between. Germline CDR1 and CDR2: MNHNY and SVGAGI (reference sequence). The CDR3 contains 13 residues. The CDR3 DNA reads TGTGCCAGCAGGGCAGGCGGCAATCAGCCCCAGCATTTT. Translating gives CASRAGGNQPQHF.

The chain combines TRBV27 with TRBJ1-2, with D perhaps matching TRBD1 (6 bases). Germline loops: CDR1 MNHEY, CDR2 SMNVEV (reference sequence). This CDR3 has 14 amino acids. V was shortened by 3 bases and J by 2 bases, with 10 bases between the two germline ends. The CDR3, as DNA: TGTGCCAGCAGTTTCCTGCAGGGGAACTATGGCTACACCTTC. Translation gives CASSFLQGNYGYTF.

CDR3 nucleotide sequence: TGTGCCAGCAGTTCACCCGTTTACAGTGGACAGATCTCTGGAAACACCATATATTTT. Protein sequence: CASSSPVYSGQISGNTIYF. The genes are TRBV28 and TRBJ1-3; perhaps TRBD1 as D (6 bases). Trimming left V 4 bases short and J 0 bases short, with 22 bases between. The V gene's germline CDR1 is MDHEN and CDR2 SYDVKM. The CDR3 consists of 19 residues.

The chain carries TRBV6-6 and TRBJ1-1; no firm D call. V lost 6 bases and J 3 bases, leaving 11 bases between the germline ends. Germline CDR1 MNHNY, CDR2 SVGAGI (reference sequence). CDR3 length equals 13 residues. The CDR3 loop is CASRPRDYTEAFF. The CDR3 nucleotides are TGTGCCAGCAGGCCCCGTGACTACACTGAAGCTTTCTTT.

V is TRBV7-3 and J is TRBJ2-2; TRBD1 matches 9 bases. Germline V gene sequence: CDR1 SGHTA, CDR2 FQGTGA. This CDR3 spans 17 amino acids. Trimming took 5 bases from V and 1 from J; bases not matched to a gene: 8. The CDR3 DNA reads TGTGCCAGCAGCGCCAGTGGGGACAGGGTGAACACCGGGGAGCTGTTTTTT. Its translation: CASSASGDRVNTGELFF.

The chain is built from TRBV29-1 and TRBJ2-3, with 7 positions matching TRBD2. The V gene's germline CDR1 is SQVTM and CDR2 ANQGSEA. The CDR3 runs to 13 residues. The V and J ends lost 3 bases and 4 bases, in that order; junction bases with no gene match: 4. CDR3 in amino acids: CSVDLGRADTQYF. Written as DNA, the CDR3 is TGCAGCGTTGATTTGGGGAGGGCAGATACGCAGTATTTT.

The V gene is TRBV5-1, the J gene TRBJ2-1; the match to TRBD2 covers 14 bases. Trimming removed 4 bases from V and 3 bases from J; junction bases left unmatched: 6. Looked up from germline, CDR1 is SGHRS and CDR2 is YFSETQ. This CDR3 is 17 amino acids long. The CDR3 DNA reads TGCGCCAGCAGCCTGGGACTAGCGGGAGTGGGCTACAATGAGCAGTTCTTC. This encodes CASSLGLAGVGYNEQFF.